This T cell receptor (beta chain) was found in a study of T cells after yellow fever vaccination. The germline V gene has CDR1 SQVTM and CDR2 ANQGSEA. The CDR3 extends over 10 amino acids. With 4 bases removed from V and 7 bases from J, the gap between germline ends came to 7 bases. TCRdb analysed the 5' RACE reads with MiXCR anew, one entry per CDR3 protein. The sample has some 400,000 distinct CDR3 sequences; 6% to 8% are singletons. The source material was PBMCs, sampled 5 days after the yellow fever booster vaccination. The J gene is TRBJ1-1, the V gene TRBV29-1; a possible D gene is TRBD1 (5 bases). This clonotype originated in a man aged 25-45 years who received the YFV17D yellow fever vaccine. The CDR3 reads CSVGQIEAFF. The CDR3 DNA reads TGCAGCGTTGGACAGATTGAAGCTTTCTTT.